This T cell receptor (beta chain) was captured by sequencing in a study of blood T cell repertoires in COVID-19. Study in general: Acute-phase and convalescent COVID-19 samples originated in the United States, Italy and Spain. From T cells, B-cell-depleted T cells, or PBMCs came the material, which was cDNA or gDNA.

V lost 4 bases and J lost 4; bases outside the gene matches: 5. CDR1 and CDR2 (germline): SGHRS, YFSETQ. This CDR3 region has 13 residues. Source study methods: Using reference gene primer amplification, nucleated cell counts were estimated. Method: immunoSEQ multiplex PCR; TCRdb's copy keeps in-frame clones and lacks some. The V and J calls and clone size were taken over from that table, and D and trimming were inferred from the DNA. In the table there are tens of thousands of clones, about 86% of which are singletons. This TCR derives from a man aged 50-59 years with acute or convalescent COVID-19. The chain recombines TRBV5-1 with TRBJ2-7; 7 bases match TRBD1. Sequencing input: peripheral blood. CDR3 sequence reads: CASSGGQLYEQYF. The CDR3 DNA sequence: TGCGCCAGCAGCGGGGGACAGTTATACGAGCAGTACTTC.